These T cell receptor beta chains were read from a single sample in a study of T cell repertoires in cytomegalovirus infection. Each CDR3 protein is one row after TCRdb ran MiXCR on the reads. The data show some 350,000 distinct CDR3 sequences, about a third seen once. Antigens for these TCRs are unknown. Source: cultured PBMCs, taken from culture after CMV antigen stimulation. The origin of the receptors is a human donor in good health (CMV status not recorded). Some clones in this sample may be carry-over from other donors' samples. CDR3s include the opening cysteine and the closing phenylalanine or tryptophan. A D gene is named only where the DNA matches it firmly. A clone size is listed for some rows: how often the clone was seen (once, few, many), or a class if it is expanded.

>NA|few|TRBV28|TRBJ1-5
TGTGCCAGCACCCCGGGGCGTACGGGCAATCAGCCCCAGCATTTT
CASTPGRTGNQPQHF
>NA|NA|TRBV4-1|TRBJ1-2
TGCGCCAGCAGCCAAGCCCTCGCCGCTAACTATGGCTACACCTTC
CASSQALAANYGYTF
>TRBD1|NA|TRBV23-1|TRBJ2-2
TGCGCCAGCAGTCAAGCCACGGGACAGGGGGCTTGGGTTGCCGGGGAGCTGTTTTTT
CASSQATGQGAWVAGELFF
>NA|few|TRBV6-5|TRBJ2-5
TGTGCCAGCAGTTACGCAATGGGGGAAGGAGAGACCCAGTACTTC
CASSYAMGEGETQYF
>TRBD2|NA|TRBV7-2|TRBJ2-3
TGTGCCAGCAGCCTTAGCAGGGCTAGCGGGGTCCGAGGGACGCAGTATTTT
CASSLSRASGVRGTQYF
>TRBD2|NA|TRBV28|TRBJ2-5
TGTGCCAGCAGTTTGACTAGCCGATTACTCCAAGAGACCCAGTACTTC
CASSLTSRLLQETQYF
>NA|few|TRBV7-9|TRBJ2-3
TGTGCCAGCAGACCGGGGCCCCCAGATACGCAGTATTTT
CASRPGPPDTQYF
>NA|once|TRBV10-3|TRBJ2-3
TGTGCCATCAGTAACAGCGGAGGCACAGATACGCAGTATTTT
CAISNSGGTDTQYF
>NA|few|TRBV7-8|TRBJ1-5
TGTGCCAGCAGCTTAGCGCCAAGGGTAGGACAGCCCCAGCATTTT
CASSLAPRVGQPQHF
>NA|few|TRBV7-6|TRBJ2-1
TGTGCCAGCAGCTTAGCACTAGGTAGGGATGAGCAGTTCTTC
CASSLALGRDEQFF
>NA|few|TRBV5-4|TRBJ2-3
TGTGCCAGCAGCTCGGACAGCTCGAACACAGATACGCAGTATTTT
CASSSDSSNTDTQYF
>TRBD2|NA|TRBV5-5|TRBJ2-5
TGTGCCAGCAGGGGACTAGCGGTCCAAGAGACCCAGTACTTC
CASRGLAVQETQYF
>NA|few|TRBV7-2|TRBJ2-5
TGTGCCAGCAGCACCAGGGTGAGAGAGACCCAGTACTTC
CASSTRVRETQYF
>NA|many|TRBV7-8|TRBJ2-2
TGTGCCAGCAGCCCCGCCTCCAGGGGGAACACCGGGGAGCTGTTTTTT
CASSPASRGNTGELFF
>NA|NA|TRBV6-2/TRBV6-3|TRBJ2-1
TGTGCCAGCAGAACGACAGGCATGAATGAGCAGTTCTTC
CASRTTGMNEQFF
>NA|few|TRBV28|TRBJ2-7
TGTGCCAGCAGTTTCCCCTTGGGCTCCTACGAGCAGTACTTC
CASSFPLGSYEQYF
>TRBD1|NA|TRBV11-2|TRBJ2-5
TGTGCCAGCAGCGCAAGGACAGGGGAGACCCAGTACTTC
CASSARTGETQYF
>TRBD1|NA|TRBV14|TRBJ2-1
TGTGCCAGCAGACCCTTGACAGGGCCCTACAATGAGCAGTTCTTC
CASRPLTGPYNEQFF
>TRBD2|few|TRBV6-2/TRBV6-3|TRBJ2-3
TGTGCCAGCAGTTATGTACTAGCGGGAGGCTTTGCATCGGCGCAGTATTTT
CASSYVLAGGFASAQYF
>NA|once|TRBV11-3|TRBJ2-3
TGTGCCAGCAGCCGGGTCGTTCAAGAGCAGTATTTT
CASSRVVQEQYF
>NA|few|TRBV9|TRBJ2-1
TGTGCCAGCAGCGTAAGCCTAGGCCCTTACAATGAGCAGTTCTTC
CASSVSLGPYNEQFF
>NA|once|TRBV6-5|TRBJ1-1
TGTGCCAGCAGACCGGGCAGTTCGGTTGAAGCTTTCTTT
CASRPGSSVEAFF
>NA|NA|TRBV12-3/TRBV12-4|TRBJ2-5
TGTGCCAGCAGTTCGACTCCGCGGGTAGAGACCCAGTACTTC
CASSSTPRVETQYF
>NA|NA|TRBV27|TRBJ1-5
TGTGCCACCGGACAGTACAATCAGCCCCAGCATTTT
CATGQYNQPQHF
>NA|few|TRBV6-6|TRBJ2-1
TGTGCCAGCAGTCCTGACAGGACCCACAATGAGCAGTTCTTC
CASSPDRTHNEQFF
>NA|NA|TRBV7-3|TRBJ1-2
TGTGCCAGCAGCCGGGACGGCATCCCCTTTCAGGGCTACACCTTC
CASSRDGIPFQGYTF
>TRBD1|few|TRBV19|TRBJ2-1
TGTGCCAGTAGTCGGGACAGGGGGTTACCCTACAATGAGCAGTTCTTC
CASSRDRGLPYNEQFF
>TRBD2|NA|TRBV4-1|TRBJ2-1
TGCGCCAGTCGGGACTATACAGCTACCCATGAGCAGTTCTTC
CASRDYTATHEQFF
>NA|NA|TRBV30|TRBJ2-2
TGTGCCTGGAGTGGCACTTACAACGGGGAGCTGTTTTTT
CAWSGTYNGELFF
>NA|NA|TRBV7-2|TRBJ1-1
TGTGCCAGCAGCAGACGAGGTGAAGCTTTCTTT
CASSRRGEAFF
>TRBD1|many|TRBV7-2|TRBJ2-7
TGTGCCAGCAGCGGGACAGGTTACACCTACGAGCAGTACTTC
CASSGTGYTYEQYF
>NA|NA|TRBV7-6|TRBJ2-5
TGTGCCAGCAGCTTAGCAGGATCGGCGGAGACCCAGTACTTC
CASSLAGSAETQYF
>NA|NA|TRBV7-6|TRBJ2-3
TGTGCCAGCAGCCCAAGACAGGGAGGCCCAGATACGCAGTATTTT
CASSPRQGGPDTQYF
>NA|NA|TRBV6-1|TRBJ2-5
TGTGCCAGCAGCCAAAGGGGCTACCAGGGGGAGACCCAGTACTTC
CASSQRGYQGETQYF
>NA|NA|TRBV6-1|TRBJ2-2
TGTGCCAGCAAAAGGGGTTGGGACACCGGGGAGCTGTTTTTT
CASKRGWDTGELFF
>TRBD1|few|TRBV28|TRBJ2-1
TGTGCCAGCAGAAGGCCCGGGACAGGGGCTAAGAATGAGCAGTTCTTC
CASRRPGTGAKNEQFF
>NA|NA|TRBV20-1|TRBJ2-7
TGCAGTGCCGTACGGACTGAGACCTACGAGCAGTACTTC
CSAVRTETYEQYF
>TRBD1|many|TRBV7-2|TRBJ2-5
TGTGCCAGCAGTTCTACAGGGGTTGAGGAGACCCAGTACTTC
CASSSTGVEETQYF
>NA|few|TRBV28|TRBJ2-1
TGTGCCAGCACCCTCGATAGGTACAGAAGGCCCAATGAGCAGTTCTTC
CASTLDRYRRPNEQFF
>NA|NA|TRBV24-1|TRBJ1-1
TGTGCCACCAGTGATTTGTCTGGGGACGCTTTCTTT
CATSDLSGDAFF
>TRBD2|many|TRBV11-3|TRBJ2-1
TGTGCCAGCAGCGTGGGACTAGCGGGAGGGAGCTCCTACAATGAGCAGTTCTTC
CASSVGLAGGSSYNEQFF